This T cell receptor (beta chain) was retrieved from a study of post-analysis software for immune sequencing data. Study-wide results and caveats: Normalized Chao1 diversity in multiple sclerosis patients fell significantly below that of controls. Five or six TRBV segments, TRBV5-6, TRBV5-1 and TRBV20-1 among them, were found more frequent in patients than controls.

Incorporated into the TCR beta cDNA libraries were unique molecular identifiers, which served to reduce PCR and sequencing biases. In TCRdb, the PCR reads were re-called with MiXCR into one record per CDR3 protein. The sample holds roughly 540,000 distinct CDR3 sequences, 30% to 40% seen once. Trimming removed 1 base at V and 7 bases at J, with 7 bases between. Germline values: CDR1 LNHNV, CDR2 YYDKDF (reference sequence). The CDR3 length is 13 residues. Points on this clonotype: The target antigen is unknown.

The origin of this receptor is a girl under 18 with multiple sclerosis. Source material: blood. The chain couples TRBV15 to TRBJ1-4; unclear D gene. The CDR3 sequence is CATSRGVREKLFF. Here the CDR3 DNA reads TGTGCCACCAGCAGAGGGGTTCGTGAAAAACTGTTTTTT.